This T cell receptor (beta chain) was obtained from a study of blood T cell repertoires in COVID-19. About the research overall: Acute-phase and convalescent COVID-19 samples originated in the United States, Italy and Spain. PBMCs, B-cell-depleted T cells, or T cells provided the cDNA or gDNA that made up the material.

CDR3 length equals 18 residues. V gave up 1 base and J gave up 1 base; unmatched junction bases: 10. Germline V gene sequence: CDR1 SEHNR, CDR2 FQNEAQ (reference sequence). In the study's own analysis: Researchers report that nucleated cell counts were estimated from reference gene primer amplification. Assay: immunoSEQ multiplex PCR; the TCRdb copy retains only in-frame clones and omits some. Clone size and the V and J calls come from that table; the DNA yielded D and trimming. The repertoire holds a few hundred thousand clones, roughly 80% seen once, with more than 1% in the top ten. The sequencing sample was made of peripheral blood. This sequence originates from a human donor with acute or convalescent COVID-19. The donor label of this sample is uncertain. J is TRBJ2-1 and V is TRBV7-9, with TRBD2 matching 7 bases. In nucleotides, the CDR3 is TGTGCCAGCAGCTTAGGGGAGCGGGGAGTGGATTCCTACAATGAGCAGTTCTTC. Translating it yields CASSLGERGVDSYNEQFF.